What follows describes a single TCR beta chain. The antigen is not known. All patients relapsed after autologous stem cell transplantation, and brentuximab vedotin exposure varied. This sample is drawn from a study of PD-1 blockade in classical Hodgkin lymphoma. Study conclusions and caveats: The CD4+ diversity rise by C4D1 was clearest in complete responders. Reported findings placed baseline TCR diversity lower in newly diagnosed patients (compared with healthy donors). Exclusion applied to patients who initiated nivolumab less than 1 year following ASCT.

Assay: immunoSEQ multiplex PCR; the TCRdb copy retains only in-frame clones and omits some. The data show approximately 73,000 clones, 85% to 95% seen once. Losses at the gene ends were 9 bases for V and 0 bases for J; bases not matched to a gene: 8. From germline, CDR1 is MNHEY and CDR2 SMNVEV (reference sequence). This CDR3 contains 15 residues. This chain links TRBV27 with TRBJ1-5; TRBD1 matches 7 bases. This material consisted of peripheral blood mononuclear cells (PBMCs), taken at baseline. This clonotype was sampled from a human donor with classical Hodgkin lymphoma. The CDR3: CARVQGWRSNQPQHF. Written as DNA, the CDR3 is TGTGCCAGGGTACAGGGGTGGCGTAGCAATCAGCCCCAGCATTTT.